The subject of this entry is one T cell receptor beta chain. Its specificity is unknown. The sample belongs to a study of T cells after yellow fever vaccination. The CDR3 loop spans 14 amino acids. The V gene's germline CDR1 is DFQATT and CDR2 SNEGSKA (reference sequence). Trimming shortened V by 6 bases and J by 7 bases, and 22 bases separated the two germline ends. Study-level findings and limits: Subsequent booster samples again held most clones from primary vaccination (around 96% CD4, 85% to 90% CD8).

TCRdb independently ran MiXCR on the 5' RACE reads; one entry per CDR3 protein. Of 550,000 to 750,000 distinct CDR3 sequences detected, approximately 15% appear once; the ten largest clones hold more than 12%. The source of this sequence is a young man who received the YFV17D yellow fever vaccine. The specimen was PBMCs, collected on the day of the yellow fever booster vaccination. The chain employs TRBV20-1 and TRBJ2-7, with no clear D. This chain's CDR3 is CSATLSFVRQEQYF. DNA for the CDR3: TGCAGTGCGACGCTTTCCTTCGTCAGGCAGGAGCAGTACTTC.